Below, 22 T cell receptor beta chains from the same sample are listed, as sequenced in a study of blood T cell repertoires in COVID-19. Data came from immunoSEQ multiplex PCR; TCRdb stores just in-frame clones and leaves some out. The table has fewer than 250,000 clones, around 84% seen once. The source material was peripheral blood. These receptors were taken from a woman of 80 years or more with COVID-19, enrolled during active disease.

This chain joins TRBV6-5 and TRBJ1-6; 7 nucleotides agree with TRBD1. With V trimmed by 5 bases and J by 13 bases, 14 bases remained unmatched. Germline CDR1 MNHEY, CDR2 SVGAGI. CDR3 length: 15 residues. CDR3 in amino acids: CASSRGDSGIVPLHF. For the CDR3, the DNA is TGTGCCAGCAGTCGCGGGGACAGCGGTATAGTCCCCCTCCACTTT.

This clone is labeled as medium-sized. The chain employs TRBV15 and TRBJ2-5; D call uncertain. Germline V gene lookup returns CDR1 LNHNV and CDR2 YYDKDF (reference sequence). Trimming shortened V by 5 bases and J by 2 bases, and 9 bases separated the two germline ends. CDR3 length: 13 amino acids. CDR3 amino acids: CATSPRVQETQYF. DNA for the CDR3: TGTGCCACCAGCCCCCGGGTTCAAGAGACCCAGTACTTC.

The genes are TRBV7-9 and TRBJ1-2; 7 bases line up with TRBD1. Per the germline V gene, CDR1 is SEHNR and CDR2 is FQNEAQ (reference sequence). CDR3 length equals 14 residues. V shed 5 bases and J 6 bases; nucleotides not matched to a gene: 9. The CDR3 DNA sequence: TGTGCCAGCAGCCCACAGGGGAGGCGAGATGGCTACACCTTC. It is translated as CASSPQGRRDGYTF.

This sequence joins TRBV2 and TRBJ1-5; possible D gene TRBD1, 5 bases. Germline V gene sequence: CDR1 SNHLY, CDR2 FYNNEI. Trimming removed 2 bases at V and 5 bases at J, with 10 bases between. The CDR3 is 14 amino acids. The CDR3 bases are TGTGCCAGCAGTGAATTGTGGGGGGATCAGCCCCAGCATTTT. It yields the protein CASSELWGDQPQHF.

This clone was seen a handful of times. This sequence joins TRBV7-3 and TRBJ2-7, with D perhaps matching TRBD2 (6 bases). V shed 2 bases and J shed 0 bases, with 11 bases lying between them. The CDR3 has 15 residues. Germline lookup yields CDR1 SGHTA and CDR2 FQGTGA. The CDR3 here is CASSLGAGSSYEQYF. CDR3 bases: TGTGCCAGCAGCTTAGGGGCGGGGAGCTCCTACGAGCAGTACTTC.

This clone was counted a few times. The chain joins TRBV6-6 to TRBJ1-6; 8 nucleotides match TRBD1. CDR3 length: 17 residues. From germline, CDR1 is MNHNY and CDR2 SVGAGI (reference sequence). With 5 bases clipped from V and 7 bases from J, the junction kept 13 bases outside the gene matches. The CDR3 protein is CASSLSDRAILNSPLHF. The DNA for the CDR3 is TGTGCCAGCAGTCTCTCGGACAGGGCGATTCTCAATTCACCCCTCCACTTT.

The chain joins TRBV28 to TRBJ1-2; no clear D gene. This CDR3 spans 12 amino acids. V was clipped by 6 bases and J by 11 bases, with 16 bases between them. Germline V CDR1 and CDR2: MDHEN, SYDVKM. The CDR3 coding sequence is TGTGCCAGCAGCCCTCCGGGGTCAGAGTACACCTTC. This encodes CASSPPGSEYTF.

The chain is built from TRBV7-2 and TRBJ1-3; 7 nucleotides line up with TRBD1. The CDR3 sequence is 16 residues long. With V trimmed by 2 bases and J by 4 bases, 8 bases remained unmatched. Looked up from germline, CDR1 is SGHTA and CDR2 is FQGNSA. This chain's CDR3 is CASSLRSTGYGNTIYF. The CDR3, as DNA: TGTGCCAGCAGCTTACGCTCGACAGGGTACGGAAACACCATATATTTT.

The chain is built from TRBV6-5 and TRBJ1-6; TRBD1 matches at 9 bases. V shed 2 bases, J shed 8 bases, and the junction held 7 bases outside the gene matches. CDR3 length: 16 amino acids. CDR1 is MNHEY and CDR2 is SVGAGI in the germline V gene. CDR3 DNA sequence: TGTGCCAGCAGTTACGACGGACAGGGGAAGGATTCACCCCTCCACTTT. Residues: CASSYDGQGKDSPLHF.

This chain connects TRBV18 to TRBJ2-1; 14 positions agree with TRBD2. Looked up from germline, CDR1 is KGHSH and CDR2 is LQKENI. The CDR3 has 18 residues. J was trimmed by 0 bases and V by 5 bases; bases with no gene match: 6. The CDR3 coding sequence is TGTGCCAGCTCAGCGACTAGCGGGGGGGTTAGCTCCTACAATGAGCAGTTCTTC. This sequence encodes CASSATSGGVSSYNEQFF.

This chain uses TRBV24-1 with TRBJ2-3; TRBD2 aligns across 9 bases. Looked up from germline, CDR1 is KGHDR and CDR2 is SFDVKD. V trimming: 3 bases; J trimming: 4 bases; junction bases outside the gene matches: 7. The CDR3 covers 16 residues. The chain's CDR3 is CATSDGAGGPPDTQYF. In DNA form, the CDR3 reads TGTGCCACCAGTGATGGTGCGGGGGGGCCCCCAGATACGCAGTATTTT.

DNA of the CDR3: TGCGCCAGCAGCTTTAGACAGTTGGGAAGCACAGATACGCAGTATTTT. The encoded protein is CASSFRQLGSTDTQYF. V and J are TRBV5-1 and TRBJ2-3; weak D call: TRBD1 (5 bases). The CDR3 is made up of 16 amino acids. Germline loops: CDR1 SGHRS, CDR2 YFSETQ. The ends were cut back, 2 bases at V and 0 bases at J, with 13 bases in the middle. Looking up the rest from reference TRBV5-1 and TRBJ2-3 gives the full variable domain: KAGVTQTPRYLIKTRGQQVTLSCSPISGHRSVSWYQQTPGQGLQFLFEYFSETQRNKGNFPGRFSGRQFSNSRSEMNVSTLELGDSALYLCASSFRQLGSTDTQYFGPGTRLTVL.

The J gene is TRBJ1-5, the V gene TRBV7-9; TRBD1 matches at 7 bases. The CDR3 covers 12 residues. V trimming: 8 bases; J trimming: 3 bases; junction bases outside the gene matches: 1. Germline assignment: CDR1 SEHNR and CDR2 FQNEAQ (reference sequence). Here the CDR3 DNA reads TGTGCCAGCGGGACAGCCAATCAGCCCCAGCATTTT. Translated, it gives CASGTANQPQHF. Complete variable domain (other parts from reference TRBV7-9 and TRBJ1-5): DTGVSQNPRHKITKRGQNVTFRCDPISEHNRLYWYRQTLGQGPEFLTYFQNEAQLEKSRLLSDRFSAERPKGSFSTLEIQRTEQGDSAMYLCASGTANQPQHFGDGTRLSIL.

The gene calls are TRBV6-6 and TRBJ2-2, with D unclear. V lost 6 bases to trimming and J lost 2 bases, with 10 bases between them. The CDR3 loop spans 14 amino acids. Germline V gene lookup returns CDR1 MNHNY and CDR2 SVGAGI (reference sequence). DNA for the CDR3: TGTGCCAGCAGGGCACCCATAAACACCGGGGAGCTGTTTTTT. This gives the protein CASRAPINTGELFF.

This rearrangement joins TRBV7-4 to TRBJ1-6, with 8 bases lining up with TRBD1. Germline trimming cut 5 bases from V and 8 bases from J; bases unmatched to any gene: 20. Germline loops: CDR1 SGHVT, CDR2 SQSDAQ. The CDR3 is 19 residues long. CDR3 residues: CASSRVGQGGISPYSPLHF. The CDR3, as DNA: TGTGCCAGCAGCCGAGTCGGACAGGGCGGAATCAGTCCTTATTCACCCCTCCACTTT.

The chain has TRBV4-1 and TRBJ2-3, with 11 bases identical to TRBD1. Trimming cost V 0 bases and J 15 bases; bases outside gene matches: 5. The CDR3 length is 13 residues. Germline values: CDR1 MGHRA, CDR2 YSYEKL. The chain's CDR3 is CASSQDPGTGGYF. For the CDR3, the DNA is TGCGCCAGCAGCCAAGATCCTGGGACAGGGGGTTATTTT.

Turning to this clone: Other DNA sequences within the sample encode an identical CDR3. In nucleotides, the CDR3 is TGCGCCAGCAGCTTGCCGGGACAGAACACTGAAGCTTTCTTT. Translating it yields CASSLPGQNTEAFF. The rearrangement joins TRBV5-1 to TRBJ1-1; D possibly corresponds to TRBD1 (6 bases). The CDR3 has 14 amino acids. Germline V CDR1 and CDR2: SGHRS, YFSETQ. Trimming took off 1 base at V and 1 base at J, with 8 bases between the two ends. Drawing the rest from reference TRBV5-1 and TRBJ1-1, the complete variable domain is KAGVTQTPRYLIKTRGQQVTLSCSPISGHRSVSWYQQTPGQGLQFLFEYFSETQRNKGNFPGRFSGRQFSNSRSEMNVSTLELGDSALYLCASSLPGQNTEAFFGQGTRLTVV.

A few counts support this clone. J is TRBJ2-7 and V is TRBV2, with a weak D call TRBD1 (5 bases). CDR3 length: 12 amino acids. Per the germline V gene, CDR1 is SNHLY and CDR2 is FYNNEI. V was shortened by 5 bases and J by 5 bases, with 10 bases between the two germline ends. This chain's CDR3 is CASSPRGHEQYF. Written as DNA, the CDR3 is TGTGCCAGCAGTCCTAGGGGCCACGAGCAGTACTTC. The variable domain in full, completed from reference TRBV2 and TRBJ2-7, reads EPEVTQTPSHQVTQMGQEVILRCVPISNHLYFYWYRQILGQKVEFLVSFYNNEISEKSEIFDDQFSVERPDGSNFTLKIRSTKLEDSAMYFCASSPRGHEQYFGPGTRLTVT.

CDR3 nucleotide sequence: TGTGCCAGCAGCCCAACAGGGGCCGGCCAGCCCCAGCATTTT. Protein sequence: CASSPTGAGQPQHF. The chain uses TRBV7-2 and TRBJ1-5; TRBD1 matches at 7 bases. The V and J ends lost 5 bases and 7 bases, in that order; junction bases with no gene match: 8. Germline lookup yields CDR1 SGHTA and CDR2 FQGNSA. The CDR3 is 14 residues long. The full variable domain, rest sourced from reference TRBV7-2 and TRBJ1-5, is GAGVSQSPSNKVTEKGKDVELRCDPISGHTALYWYRQSLGQGLEFLIYFQGNSAPDKSGLPSDRFSAERTGGSVSTLTIQRTQQEDSAVYLCASSPTGAGQPQHFGDGTRLSIL.

The V and J genes are TRBV5-6 and TRBJ2-3; D perhaps matches TRBD1 (6 bases). The V gene's germline CDR1 is SGHDT and CDR2 YYEEEE. This CDR3 is 14 amino acids long. The V end was cut by 0 bases, the J end by 3 bases, with 8 bases between. Here the CDR3 reads CASSLDRETDTQYF. CDR3 coding DNA: TGTGCCAGCAGCTTGGACAGGGAAACAGATACGCAGTATTTT.

The chain carries TRBV7-9 and TRBJ1-2; D gene ambiguous. This CDR3 comprises 15 residues. The germline gives CDR1 SEHNR, CDR2 FQNEAQ (reference sequence). The V gene lost 3 bases and the J gene lost 0 bases, with 11 bases spanning the gap. CDR3 sequence reads: CASSLLGGTNYGYTF. DNA for the CDR3: TGTGCCAGCAGCTTGCTCGGAGGAACTAACTATGGCTACACCTTC.

The chain links TRBV3-1 (or the pseudogene TRBV3-2) to TRBJ2-1, with D tentatively TRBD2 (5 bases). CDR3 size: 12 residues. Trimming left V 3 bases short and J 8 bases short, with 8 bases between. Germline-derived CDR1 and CDR2 are LGHDT and YNNKEL (reference sequence). Here the CDR3 reads CASSQREYEQFF. CDR3 sequence (DNA): TGTGCCAGCAGCCAGAGGGAGTATGAGCAGTTCTTC.